This T cell receptor (beta chain) came from a study of blood T cells in healthy people across ages. Study findings and constraints: The donors' CMV status was not determined, possibly confounding changes in expanded clonotypes.

In germline, CDR1 is SGHTA, CDR2 FQGNSA. The V end was cut by 5 bases, the J end by 4 bases, with 23 bases between. The CDR3 contains 17 residues. The authors ran a second PCR of 7 to 11 cycles using a sample-barcoded 5' primer and a J-beta primer mix. TCRdb called the 5' RACE reads again in MiXCR, with one record for every CDR3 protein. Of around 700,000 distinct CDR3 sequences in the sample, roughly 25% were seen once. As regards this clonotype: Its antigen is not identified.

The data also belong to a second study, concerning T cells of mothers and their children.

The chain recombines TRBV7-2 with TRBJ2-5, with D possibly called TRBD1 or TRBD2 (5 bases each). The sample comprised blood. This receptor was identified in a boy aged 5-17 years in good health. CDR3 in DNA: TGTGCCAGCAGCCCCAAAGGTTTCGGGGCCCTGGGAGAGACCCAGTACTTC. It encodes CASSPKGFGALGETQYF.